One and the same sample provided the 4 T cell receptor beta chains below, sequenced in a study of Graves' ophthalmopathy and Graves' hyperthyroidism. Using RNA transcripts, the TCR beta CDR3 regions were amplified. RT-PCR was first run with HTBI primers, then multiplex PCR in a second round. MiXCR was run by TCRdb on the multiplex PCR reads, yielding one entry per CDR3 protein. The sample holds around 1.1 million distinct CDR3 sequences, 35% to 40% seen once. The specimen sequenced was peripheral blood or thyroid tissue (not recorded which). These receptor sequences come from an adult man with Graves' hyperthyroidism.

This clonotype came up many times. The V call is TRBV5-6, the J call TRBJ2-7; D gene unclear. This CDR3 has 12 amino acids. Germline CDR1 SGHDT, CDR2 YYEEEE. Trimming took off 3 bases at V and 3 bases at J, with 7 bases between the two ends. CDR3 DNA sequence: TGTGCCAGCAGCTCAGTCGGCTACGAGCAGTACTTC. It encodes CASSSVGYEQYF.

The V call is TRBV10-3, the J call TRBJ2-5; D is tentatively TRBD1 or TRBD2 (6 bases each). V dropped 6 bases and J dropped 4 bases, with 18 bases sitting between them. CDR1 ENHRY and CDR2 SYGVKD come from the germline V gene. The CDR3 extends over 15 amino acids. CDR3: CAIREGGLPTETQYF. For the CDR3, the DNA is TGTGCCATCAGGGAAGGGGGGTTACCGACAGAGACCCAGTACTTC.

For this clonotype: It is unclear where the CDR3 begins or ends on the DNA, so no DNA is shown, and the CDR3 is as TCRdb lists it. The rearrangement links TRBV2 to TRBJ1-4; the table's D gene call, TRBD1, was not cross checked with the DNA. Germline CDR1 SNHLY, CDR2 FYNNEI. The CDR3 region is 21 residues in length, termini included. The CDR3: CASRGTGDGYTFGSANEKLFF.

The chain uses TRBV7-9 and TRBJ1-5; D may be TRBD1 (5 bases). V was pared by 7 bases and J by 11 bases, with 21 bases between. There are 14 residues in the CDR3. Germline V CDR1 and CDR2: SEHNR, FQNEAQ (reference sequence). The CDR3 region has the DNA TGTGCCAGCACCTTGGGGCAGAGGCAAGAGACCCAGCATTTT. This translates into CASTLGQRQETQHF.